This passage covers 22 T cell receptor beta chains from one sample sequenced in a study of cytomegalovirus exposure and HLA in healthy donors. Both 60 Vbeta primers and 13 Jbeta primers went into the PCR. Here immunoSEQ multiplex PCR was the method, and the copy in TCRdb shows in-frame clones only, minus some. The repertoire holds some 200,000 clones, with 78% as singletons. Material: PBMCs. Receptors originate from a female donor in good health and CMV-seronegative.

This rearrangement joins TRBV19 to TRBJ1-1; D is perhaps TRBD1 (6 bases). The V end was cut by 6 bases, the J end by 8 bases, with 13 bases between. Germline-derived CDR1 and CDR2 are LNHDA and SQIVND (reference sequence). This CDR3 is 12 amino acids long. CDR3 DNA sequence: TGTGCCAGTAGCGACCTCAGGGGAGAAGCTTTCTTT. Protein sequence: CASSDLRGEAFF.

The rearrangement joins TRBV29-1 to TRBJ2-5; D may be TRBD1 (5 bases). The CDR3 sequence is 14 residues long. The V gene lost 1 base and the J gene lost 5 bases, with 14 bases spanning the gap. Germline assignment: CDR1 SQVTM and CDR2 ANQGSEA. The CDR3 is CSVEGGSGWETQYF. The CDR3 DNA reads as TGCAGCGTTGAAGGGGGCTCCGGGTGGGAGACCCAGTACTTC.

This clone turned up a few times. V usage is TRBV6-5 and J usage is TRBJ2-3; 9 positions match TRBD2. This CDR3 has 14 amino acids. V trimming: 5 bases; J trimming: 3 bases; junction bases outside the gene matches: 3. The germline CDR1 and CDR2 sequences are MNHEY and SVGAGI. The CDR3 sequence: CASSEAGGTDTQYF. CDR3 DNA: TGTGCCAGCAGTGAGGCGGGGGGGACAGATACGCAGTATTTT.

The rearrangement joins TRBV2 to TRBJ1-6; D call uncertain. CDR3 length equals 16 residues. Trimming removed 7 bases from V and 0 bases from J, with 13 bases in between. Germline CDR1 and CDR2: SNHLY and FYNNEI. The CDR3 region is CASNKNPSSYNSPLHF. CDR3 sequence (DNA): TGTGCCAGCAATAAGAACCCCAGCTCCTATAATTCACCCCTCCACTTT.

V usage is TRBV5-1 and J usage is TRBJ2-1; TRBD2 matches 9 bases. V lost 0 bases and J lost 4; bases outside the gene matches: 5. CDR3 length equals 16 residues. Germline V gene lookup returns CDR1 SGHRS and CDR2 YFSETQ. CDR3 in amino acids: CASSLGGGAGYNEQFF. The CDR3 DNA follows: TGCGCCAGCAGCTTGGGCGGGGGGGCAGGGTACAATGAGCAGTTCTTC. The full variable domain, completed using reference TRBV5-1 and TRBJ2-1, is KAGVTQTPRYLIKTRGQQVTLSCSPISGHRSVSWYQQTPGQGLQFLFEYFSETQRNKGNFPGRFSGRQFSNSRSEMNVSTLELGDSALYLCASSLGGGAGYNEQFFGPGTRLTVL.

Only a few counts were recorded for this clone. The rearrangement joins TRBV18 to TRBJ2-3; TRBD2 agrees at 10 bases. V lost 4 bases to trimming and J lost 5 bases; unmatched junction nucleotides: 6. Germline values: CDR1 KGHSH, CDR2 LQKENI. The CDR3 sequence is 15 residues long. CDR3 bases: TGTGCCAGCTCACAAACTAGCGGGGCCGAAGATACGCAGTATTTT. Protein product: CASSQTSGAEDTQYF. The whole variable domain, filled in from reference TRBV18 and TRBJ2-3, reads NAGVMQNPRHLVRRRGQEARLRCSPMKGHSHVYWYRQLPEEGLKFMVYLQKENIIDESGMPKERFSAEFPKEGPSILRIQQVVRGDSAAYFCASSQTSGAEDTQYFGPGTRLTVL.

This clone was seen a few times. The CDR3 here is CASSGGFGELFF. The CDR3, as DNA: TGCGCCAGCAGTGGAGGGTTCGGGGAGCTGTTTTTT. This chain connects TRBV10-2 to TRBJ2-2; possibly TRBD2 for D (5 bases). V was pared by 4 bases and J by 7 bases, with 7 bases between. The CDR3 is made up of 12 amino acids. Germline V CDR1 and CDR2: WSHSY, SAAADI.

This chain connects TRBV15 to TRBJ2-3; 8 bases align to TRBD2. The length of the CDR3 is 16 residues. J lost 3 bases, V lost 0 bases, and 5 bases had no gene match. Germline CDR1 and CDR2: LNHNV and YYDKDF (reference sequence). CDR3: CATSRDFSGSTDTQYF. The CDR3 region has the DNA TGTGCCACCAGCAGAGATTTCAGCGGGAGTACAGATACGCAGTATTTT.

The rearrangement uses TRBV4-2 and TRBJ2-7; TRBD2 aligns across 10 bases. Germline V lookup: CDR1 LGHNA, CDR2 YNFKEQ. The V segment lost 0 bases and the J segment 0 bases; nucleotides outside the gene matches: 8. The CDR3 is 18 amino acids. CDR3 residues: CASSQEVSGRHLSYEQYF. In DNA, the CDR3 is TGTGCCAGCAGCCAAGAAGTTAGCGGGAGGCACCTCTCCTACGAGCAGTACTTC.

Here the CDR3 DNA reads TGTGCCAGCAGTCCCTCCGCTGGACAGGGAGATGAAAAACTGTTTTTT. Amino acids: CASSPSAGQGDEKLFF. V gene TRBV28 combines with J gene TRBJ1-4, with 8 bases matching TRBD1. CDR3 length: 16 amino acids. Trimming cost V 5 bases and J 6 bases; bases outside gene matches: 11. CDR1 is MDHEN, CDR2 SYDVKM, per germline. The whole variable domain, remainder taken from reference TRBV28 and TRBJ1-4, is DVKVTQSSRYLVKRTGEKVFLECVQDMDHENMFWYRQDPGLGLRLIYFSYDVKMKEKGDIPEGYSVSREKKERFSLILESASTNQTSMYLCASSPSAGQGDEKLFFGSGTQLSVL.

The chain carries TRBV29-1 and TRBJ2-7; TRBD1 might be the D (7 bases). This CDR3 comprises 17 residues. V lost 2 bases to trimming and J lost 6 bases, with 26 bases between them. Germline V lookup: CDR1 SQVTM, CDR2 ANQGSEA. The DNA of the CDR3 is TGCAGCGTTGAATACAGGGGACTCTCCCCTAGAAGTGGCGAGCAGTACTTC. It codes for CSVEYRGLSPRSGEQYF.

This sequence joins TRBV4-2 and TRBJ2-1; TRBD2 agrees at 10 bases. The CDR3 is 16 residues long. Germline V gene sequence: CDR1 LGHNA, CDR2 YNFKEQ. With 3 bases clipped from V and 7 bases from J, the junction kept 9 bases outside the gene matches. CDR3 nucleotide sequence: TGTGCCAGCAGCCAGGATCTAGCGGGAGTTGGAAATGAGCAGTTCTTC. Residues: CASSQDLAGVGNEQFF.

The gene calls are TRBV6-5 and TRBJ1-2; 7 nucleotides line up with TRBD1. The CDR3 contains 15 residues. The germline gives CDR1 MNHEY, CDR2 SVGAGI. V shed 2 bases and J 3 bases; nucleotides not matched to a gene: 6. CDR3 sequence reads: CASSYGQAIHYGYTF. The CDR3 region has the DNA TGTGCCAGCAGTTACGGACAGGCCATTCACTATGGCTACACCTTC.

The genes are TRBV19 and TRBJ1-1, with 10 bases identical to TRBD1. The V gene end was trimmed by 6 bases and the J gene end by 6 bases; junction bases not matched to a gene: 7. In germline, CDR1 is LNHDA, CDR2 SQIVND (reference sequence). The CDR3 is 14 residues long. In DNA, the CDR3 is TGTGCCAGTAGCGTAGACAGGGGGCTTTCTGAAGCTTTCTTT. Amino acids: CASSVDRGLSEAFF.

The chain couples TRBV7-3 to TRBJ2-1, with 12 bases matching TRBD2. Germline values: CDR1 SGHTA, CDR2 FQGTGA. With V trimmed by 5 bases and J by 10 bases, 12 bases remained unmatched. There are 16 residues in the CDR3. The CDR3 loop is CASSMQTSGRVGEQFF. Here the CDR3 DNA reads TGTGCCAGCAGCATGCAGACTAGCGGGAGAGTTGGGGAGCAGTTCTTC.

CDR3 nucleotide sequence: TGTGCCTACACAGGGTACTCTGGAAACACCATATATTTT. Residues: CAYTGYSGNTIYF. The rearrangement uses TRBV2 and TRBJ1-3; D is possibly TRBD1 (6 bases). CDR3 length equals 13 residues. Looked up from germline, CDR1 is SNHLY and CDR2 is FYNNEI. Trimming stripped 11 bases from V and 0 bases from J, with 11 bases between.

The rearrangement links TRBV5-1 to TRBJ2-3; a weak D match, TRBD2 (6 bases). Germline-derived CDR1 and CDR2 are SGHRS and YFSETQ. The germline V and J ends were trimmed by 2 bases and 4 bases, with 20 bases remaining between them. This CDR3 has 17 residues. Here the CDR3 DNA reads TGCGCCAGCAGCTTTTGGGAAGGCGGGGCCGACTCAGATACGCAGTATTTT. Protein: CASSFWEGGADSDTQYF.

This chain joins TRBV7-8 and TRBJ2-2; D not certain. The CDR3 spans 15 residues. V shed 2 bases and J shed 2 bases, with 9 bases lying between them. CDR1 and CDR2 (germline): SGHVS, FQNEAQ. In DNA, the CDR3 is TGTGCCAGCAGCTTATTCGACTTAAACACCGGGGAGCTGTTTTTT. It yields the protein CASSLFDLNTGELFF.

The chain uses TRBV7-3 and TRBJ2-1; 12 bases are shared with TRBD1. The germline V gene encodes CDR1 SGHTA and CDR2 FQGTGA. The CDR3 is made up of 18 amino acids. V lost 0 bases, J lost 2 bases, and 5 bases stayed unmatched. The CDR3 nucleotides are TGTGCCAGCAGCTTAACAGGGACAGGGGGCACTACCTACAATGAGCAGTTCTTC. It codes for CASSLTGTGGTTYNEQFF.

The chain carries TRBV10-3 and TRBJ1-1; D is ambiguous. The CDR3 is 13 amino acids. Germline CDR1 ENHRY, CDR2 SYGVKD. Trimming left V 2 bases short and J 5 bases short, with 9 bases between. The CDR3 bases are TGTGCCATCAGTGAGACCGGGTATACTGAAGCTTTCTTT. Encoded protein: CAISETGYTEAFF.

This sequence joins TRBV5-5 and TRBJ2-5; D is ambiguous. The CDR3 is 13 amino acids. V was trimmed by 3 bases and J by 2 bases, leaving 8 bases between them. CDR1 and CDR2 from the germline V gene are SGHKS and YYEKEE (reference sequence). The CDR3 nucleotides are TGTGCCAGCAGCTCCGTGAGTCAAGAGACCCAGTACTTC. Translated, it gives CASSSVSQETQYF.

The V gene is TRBV11-1, the J gene TRBJ1-2; 7 positions match TRBD1. Germline V gene data show CDR1 as SGHAT and CDR2 as FQDESV (reference sequence). V trimming: 5 bases; J trimming: 7 bases; junction bases outside the gene matches: 13. The length of the CDR3 is 15 residues. CDR3 region: CASSRDRVGGGGYTF. In DNA form, the CDR3 reads TGTGCCAGCAGCCGCGACAGGGTGGGAGGTGGTGGCTACACCTTC.